This passage covers 2 T cell receptor beta chains from one sample sequenced in a study of blood T cell repertoires in COVID-19. Sequenced by immunoSEQ multiplex PCR; TCRdb stores in-frame clones only, minus some. The table shows over 200,000 clones, with about 90% occurring only once. The sequenced material came from PBMCs or T cells enriched from blood (not recorded which). These receptor sequences come from a woman between 25 and 40 years old who had been exposed to COVID-19.

The chain uses TRBV9 and TRBJ1-4; D not resolved. V lost 5 bases to trimming and J lost 8 bases, with 13 bases between them. CDR3 length: 13 amino acids. CDR1 is SGDLS, CDR2 YYNGEE, per germline. The CDR3 loop reads CASRAGEGEKLFF. The CDR3 region has the DNA TGTGCCAGCAGGGCCGGGGAAGGGGAAAAACTGTTTTTT.

The V call is TRBV6-5, the J call TRBJ1-2, with D unclear. The CDR3 length is 13 residues. V was pared by 0 bases and J by 3 bases, with 5 bases between. The germline gives CDR1 MNHEY, CDR2 SVGAGI. CDR3 nucleotides: TGTGCCAGCAGTTACTCTCGGTACTATGGCTACACCTTC. Translated: CASSYSRYYGYTF.